This TCR beta chain was identified during a study of a mutant IDH1 vaccine in newly diagnosed glioma. Only in-frame clones appear in the TCRdb table, and some are missing; sequencing was by immunoSEQ multiplex PCR. Here the sample spans about 47,000 clones, roughly 91% being singletons. With regard to this clone: Antigen unknown.

Trimming took off 7 bases at V and 0 bases at J, with 10 bases between the two ends. Germline V CDR1 and CDR2: SGHRS, YFSETQ. The CDR3 has 14 residues. Regarding time point: week 35, safety follow-up. The content of each vaccine dose was 300 ug of mutant IDH1 20-mer peptide, and topical imiquimod accompanied it. This TCR derives from a woman aged 35 to 49 with glioma. This specimen consisted of PBMCs, obtained from a glioma patient whose treatment included an IDH1 peptide vaccine. J is TRBJ1-4 and V is TRBV5-1; D is possibly TRBD1 (5 bases). The CDR3 region is CASGGGATNEKLFF. The CDR3 region has the DNA TGCGCCAGCGGCGGGGGAGCAACTAATGAAAAACTGTTTTTT.